The rows below give T cell receptor beta chains drawn from one sample of a study of blood T cells in healthy people across ages. TCRdb reanalysed the 5' RACE reads using MiXCR and keeps one entry per CDR3 protein. This table has around 1.7 million distinct CDR3 sequences, roughly 30% appearing once. Sequenced input: blood. The receptors shown here come from a woman in her twenties or thirties in good health. Each CDR3 is given with its conserved first and last residue. The order of the fields is D gene, J gene, V gene, clone size, CDR3 DNA, CDR3 protein. The D gene is left open where the match is weak. Size is omitted from some rows. Given values are once, few, many or a class for expanded clones.

d_call: -
j_call: TRBJ1-5
v_call: TRBV2
clone_size: -
cdr3_nt: TGTGCCAGCGGCGGGGAGGGCAATCAGCCCCAGCATTTT
cdr3_aa: CASGGEGNQPQHF

d_call: -
j_call: TRBJ2-1
v_call: TRBV27
clone_size: -
cdr3_nt: TGTGCCAGCAGTCCGCGACAGCTTAGCTCCTACGAGCAGTTCTTC
cdr3_aa: CASSPRQLSSYEQFF

d_call: -
j_call: TRBJ2-1
v_call: TRBV12-5
clone_size: few
cdr3_nt: TGTGCTAGTGGTTTGACCGTAGATGAGCAGTTCTTC
cdr3_aa: CASGLTVDEQFF

d_call: -
j_call: TRBJ1-1
v_call: TRBV9
clone_size: many
cdr3_nt: TGTGCCAGCAGCGCCCCGAACACTGAAGCTTTCTTT
cdr3_aa: CASSAPNTEAFF

d_call: -
j_call: TRBJ1-4
v_call: TRBV30
clone_size: -
cdr3_nt: TGTGCCTGGAGTGCTTTAGCTGCAACTAATGAAAAACTGTTTTTT
cdr3_aa: CAWSALAATNEKLFF

d_call: TRBD2
j_call: TRBJ2-1
v_call: TRBV24-1
clone_size: -
cdr3_nt: TGTGCCACCAGTGCTGCTAGCGGGAGTAACAATGAGCAGTTCTTC
cdr3_aa: CATSAASGSNNEQFF

d_call: TRBD1
j_call: TRBJ1-2
v_call: TRBV12-3/TRBV12-4
clone_size: -
cdr3_nt: TGTGCCAGCAACACCCAGGGGGCGGAGGGCTACACCTTC
cdr3_aa: CASNTQGAEGYTF

d_call: TRBD1
j_call: TRBJ1-1
v_call: TRBV6-1
clone_size: -
cdr3_nt: TGTGCCAGCAGCAGAACTTTTGGACAGGCGGGTACAGCTTTCTTT
cdr3_aa: CASSRTFGQAGTAFF

d_call: -
j_call: TRBJ1-6
v_call: TRBV12-3/TRBV12-4
clone_size: -
cdr3_nt: TGTGCCAGCAGGCGATCTTCGGGGGCCAGATCACCCCTCCACTTT
cdr3_aa: CASRRSSGARSPLHF

d_call: TRBD2
j_call: TRBJ2-2
v_call: TRBV20-1
clone_size: -
cdr3_nt: TGCAGTGCCGGGACTAGCGCCAACACCGGGGAGCTGTTTTTT
cdr3_aa: CSAGTSANTGELFF

d_call: -
j_call: TRBJ1-4
v_call: TRBV20-1
clone_size: -
cdr3_nt: TGCAGTGCTAGAGATCTGAGGACTAATGAAAAACTGTTTTTT
cdr3_aa: CSARDLRTNEKLFF

d_call: -
j_call: TRBJ2-6
v_call: TRBV7-9
clone_size: few
cdr3_nt: TGTGCCAGCAGCTCGCCCAGTGACAGCCACTCTGGGGCCAACGTCCTGACTTTC
cdr3_aa: CASSSPSDSHSGANVLTF

d_call: -
j_call: TRBJ2-2
v_call: TRBV11-2
clone_size: -
cdr3_nt: TGTGCCAGCAGTTTGGGGACCCTCGGGACCGGGGAGCTGTTTTTT
cdr3_aa: CASSLGTLGTGELFF

d_call: -
j_call: TRBJ2-7
v_call: TRBV6-4
clone_size: -
cdr3_nt: TGTGCCAGCAGTGTCCGGGGAGAATCCTACGAGCAGTACTTC
cdr3_aa: CASSVRGESYEQYF

d_call: -
j_call: TRBJ2-3
v_call: TRBV5-1
clone_size: many
cdr3_nt: TGTGCCAGCTCCACAGCTAGCACAGATACGCAGTATTTT
cdr3_aa: CASSTASTDTQYF

d_call: TRBD1
j_call: TRBJ2-7
v_call: TRBV12-3/TRBV12-4
clone_size: -
cdr3_nt: TGTGCCAGCAACCAGGGACAGGGGTCTGACGAGCAGTACTTC
cdr3_aa: CASNQGQGSDEQYF

d_call: -
j_call: TRBJ1-5
v_call: TRBV20-1
clone_size: many
cdr3_nt: TGCAGTGCTAGAGGGGGGGCGCATCAGCCCCAGCATTTT
cdr3_aa: CSARGGAHQPQHF

d_call: TRBD1
j_call: TRBJ1-1
v_call: TRBV4-3
clone_size: -
cdr3_nt: TGCGCCAGCAGCCAAGATTCGGGGACAGGGACCCGCACTGAAGCTTTCTTT
cdr3_aa: CASSQDSGTGTRTEAFF

d_call: -
j_call: TRBJ1-2
v_call: TRBV7-6
clone_size: few
cdr3_nt: TGTGCCAGCAGCTCAAAAACGGGGGGCTCTGGCTACACCTTC
cdr3_aa: CASSSKTGGSGYTF

d_call: -
j_call: TRBJ2-5
v_call: TRBV24-1
clone_size: -
cdr3_nt: TGTGCCACCAGTGATTTTAAGGATGAGCAGTACTTC
cdr3_aa: CATSDFKDEQYF

d_call: TRBD1
j_call: TRBJ2-7
v_call: TRBV5-1
clone_size: few
cdr3_nt: TGCGCCAGCAGCCCCGACGGGACAGGGGAGCCCGAGCAGTACTTC
cdr3_aa: CASSPDGTGEPEQYF

d_call: -
j_call: TRBJ1-2
v_call: TRBV6-6
clone_size: many
cdr3_nt: TGTGCCAGCGCCTACCTCCAATTTGCGGCTAACTATGGCTACACCTTC
cdr3_aa: CASAYLQFAANYGYTF